A selection of T cell receptor beta chains follows, all from one sample in a study of blood T cell repertoires in COVID-19. Assay: immunoSEQ multiplex PCR; the TCRdb copy retains only in-frame clones and omits some. The data show some 150,000 clones, with 88% seen just once and approximately 2.5% held by the top ten. Specimen: peripheral blood. The receptors were sampled from a human donor in a cohort sampled during active COVID-19. CDR3s include the opening cysteine and the closing phenylalanine or tryptophan.

TRBJ1-4	TRBV29-1	CSAILGGEKLFF
TRBJ1-5	TRBV3-1/TRBV3-2	CASSQDLTSNQPQHF
TRBJ1-4	TRBV5-1	CASSWRAGNEKLFF
TRBJ1-2	TRBV4-3	CASSQKGSGYTF
TRBJ1-3	TRBV9	CASSLRTGGTGNTIYF
TRBJ2-2	TRBV7-8	CASSYIPQGGHSTGELFF
TRBJ2-2	TRBV7-8	CASSYGWGSASYGELFF
TRBJ2-5	TRBV28	CASRRGKGIRQETQYF
TRBJ2-2	TRBV7-9	CASSLVFLTGELFF
TRBJ1-2	TRBV27	CASSPLGYGLGQGTGYTF
TRBJ1-6	TRBV28	CASAGEGLSNSPLHF
TRBJ2-1	TRBV27	CASKGRLGTGEQFF
TRBJ2-1	TRBV4-1	CASSQAGLPYNEQFF
TRBJ1-2	TRBV24-1	CATSGRDINGYTF
TRBJ2-7	TRBV5-1	CASSFEQGIYYEQYF
TRBJ2-3	TRBV6-2/TRBV6-3	CASSYSRGNTDTQYF
TRBJ1-4	TRBV28	CASSSRDRGYFNEKLFF
TRBJ2-3	TRBV7-2	CASSLFETDTQYF
TRBJ2-3	TRBV30	CAWSLGPDTQYF
TRBJ1-4	TRBV24-1	CATSDPLTGKLFF
TRBJ2-7	TRBV5-4	CASSPGLAREHFYRFEQYF
TRBJ2-5	TRBV24-1	CATSDSGIGAWDF
TRBJ2-2	TRBV9	CASSVLAGGRQTGELFF
TRBJ2-1	TRBV30	CAWSVPGGWNEQFF
TRBJ2-2	TRBV7-7	CASSLETSGRAGNTGELFF